The sequence of this T cell receptor beta chain was determined in a study of CD8 T cells in Susac syndrome. Overall study context: When blood was drawn, patients with Susac syndrome were on intravenous immunoglobulin alone, on corticosteroids, or therapy-naive. Overall study findings and caveats: When the CD4+ T cell repertoires of patients with Susac syndrome were examined, they did not show any clonal expansion.

CDR1 SQVTM and CDR2 ANQGSEA come from the germline V gene. This CDR3 region has 13 residues. Trimming took 6 bases from V and 3 from J, leaving 14 bases between them. An amount of RNA that ranged from roughly 0.45 to 1 ug was reverse transcribed with random hexamers. MiXCR, run by TCRdb on the immunoSEQ multiplex PCR reads, gives a single entry per CDR3 protein. Of roughly 150,000 distinct CDR3 sequences listed, 90% to 95% are singletons. Negative isolation yielded the CD8+ and CD4+ T cells, while FACS enriched the TEMRA cells. For this clonotype: Its cognate antigen is unknown.

This clonotype was sampled from a human donor with Susac syndrome. The V and J genes are TRBV29-1 and TRBJ1-1; TRBD1 might be the D (5 bases). Specimen: CD4+ T cells from PBMCs. In DNA form, the CDR3 reads TGCAGCGTCGTACAGGCTGCGGACACTGAAGCTTTCTTT. Encoded protein: CSVVQAADTEAFF.